The 18 T cell receptor beta chains listed next were all sequenced from one sample in a study of shared clonotypes between healthy human individuals. Here immunoSEQ multiplex PCR was the method, and the copy in TCRdb shows in-frame clones only, minus some. Of about 600,000 clones in the sample, 97% were seen once. Material: naive CD4+ T cells sorted from blood. Subset defined: CD45RA+ positively selected. Receptors originate from a woman aged 25 to 39 in good health.

V usage is TRBV19 and J usage is TRBJ2-1; TRBD1 might be the D (5 bases). Germline CDR1 LNHDA, CDR2 SQIVND (reference sequence). The CDR3 sequence is 13 residues long. V lost 4 bases, J lost 2 bases, and 6 bases lay in between. Here the CDR3 DNA reads TGTGCCAGTAGTACGGACACCTACAATGAGCAGTTCTTC. Residues: CASSTDTYNEQFF.

This rearrangement joins TRBV2 to TRBJ2-1; 13 bases agree with TRBD2. In germline, CDR1 is SNHLY, CDR2 FYNNEI. The CDR3 is 18 amino acids. Trimming removed 5 bases from V and 0 bases from J; junction bases left unmatched: 7. This chain's CDR3 is CASSTTSGRSNSYNEQFF. The CDR3 DNA reads TGTGCCAGCAGTACGACTAGCGGGAGGTCCAACTCCTACAATGAGCAGTTCTTC.

This sequence joins TRBV6-5 and TRBJ1-2; D might be TRBD1 (6 bases). CDR3 length: 14 amino acids. V shed 4 bases and J shed 7 bases, with 16 bases lying between them. Germline V lookup: CDR1 MNHEY, CDR2 SVGAGI. DNA of the CDR3: TGTGCCAGCAGTTTAAAGGGGGGCGCGGTTGGCTACACCTTC. Its protein is CASSLKGGAVGYTF.

The V gene is TRBV29-1, the J gene TRBJ1-1; 8 nucleotides align to TRBD1. The V gene's germline CDR1 is SQVTM and CDR2 ANQGSEA. J gave up 5 bases and V 7 bases, and 9 bases lay outside the gene matches. The CDR3 sequence is 13 residues long. The CDR3 sequence: CSAKTGVRTEAFF. The DNA of the CDR3 is TGCAGCGCCAAGACAGGGGTGAGGACTGAAGCTTTCTTT.

The rearrangement links TRBV2 to TRBJ2-5; D is undetermined. The V end lost 7 bases, the J end lost 5 bases, and 14 bases lay between the germline ends. Germline values: CDR1 SNHLY, CDR2 FYNNEI. CDR3 length: 13 amino acids. DNA for the CDR3: TGTGCCAGCAAGGCCAATCCTGGGGAGACCCAGTACTTC. Amino acid sequence: CASKANPGETQYF.

The rearrangement joins TRBV6-5 to TRBJ2-7; D possibly uses TRBD1 or TRBD2 (6 bases each). Germline CDR1 reads MNHEY; CDR2 reads SVGAGI. The CDR3 runs to 14 residues. The ends were cut back, 7 bases at V and 4 bases at J, with 17 bases in the middle. The CDR3 nucleotides read TGTGCCAGCAAGTCCGGGGGCGTTTTGTACGAGCAGTACTTC. Residues: CASKSGGVLYEQYF.

The chain carries TRBV6-5 and TRBJ2-5; D is possibly TRBD1 or TRBD2 (5 bases each). V lost 4 bases and J lost 5, with 17 bases in between. From germline, CDR1 is MNHEY and CDR2 SVGAGI. The CDR3 is 15 amino acids. The CDR3 reads CASSSPGQGRETQYF. The DNA of the CDR3 is TGTGCCAGCAGTTCCCCGGGGCAGGGTCGGGAGACCCAGTACTTC.

The CDR3 loop reads CASSLAGTGRQYF. CDR3 nucleotide sequence: TGTGCCAGCAGCTTAGCCGGGACAGGGAGGCAGTACTTC. The V call is TRBV7-8, the J call TRBJ2-7, with 9 bases fitting TRBD1. This CDR3 contains 13 residues. Per the germline V gene, CDR1 is SGHVS and CDR2 is FQNEAQ. J was trimmed by 9 bases and V by 0 bases; bases with no gene match: 3.

V and J are TRBV28 and TRBJ1-5, with no clear D. The germline V and J ends were trimmed by 2 bases and 7 bases, with 9 bases remaining between them. The germline V gene encodes CDR1 MDHEN and CDR2 SYDVKM. The CDR3 covers 13 residues. The CDR3 loop reads CASSLNSGQPQHF. For the CDR3, the DNA is TGTGCCAGCAGTTTAAACAGCGGACAGCCCCAGCATTTT.

The rearrangement uses TRBV5-1 and TRBJ2-1, with 15 nucleotides matching TRBD2. The CDR3 runs 15 residues. CDR1 and CDR2 from the germline V gene are SGHRS and YFSETQ. Trimming removed 5 bases from V and 11 bases from J; junction bases left unmatched: 8. The CDR3: CASRQGLAGGIKQFF. DNA for the CDR3: TGCGCCAGCAGGCAAGGACTAGCGGGAGGGATAAAGCAGTTCTTC.

The chain has TRBV5-1 and TRBJ1-1; no clear D. Trimming removed 4 bases from V and 0 bases from J, with 13 bases in between. CDR1 SGHRS and CDR2 YFSETQ come from the germline V gene. This CDR3 is built from 15 residues. The CDR3 DNA reads TGCGCCAGCAGCCAGACCGGACGGCTGAACACTGAAGCTTTCTTT. Protein: CASSQTGRLNTEAFF.

This clone has more than one count but fewer than ten. The chain carries TRBV19 and TRBJ1-1, with TRBD1 identical over 7 bases. The length of the CDR3 is 14 residues. The germline CDR1 and CDR2 sequences are LNHDA and SQIVND (reference sequence). Trimming took 8 bases from V and 3 from J; bases not matched to a gene: 9. CDR3 in amino acids: CASLRWTGDTEAFF. Here the CDR3 DNA reads TGTGCCAGTCTGCGATGGACAGGCGACACTGAAGCTTTCTTT.

The chain employs TRBV7-3 and TRBJ2-1, with 10 bases aligning to TRBD2. This CDR3 has 15 amino acids. The germline CDR1 and CDR2 sequences are SGHTA and FQGTGA. J lost 13 bases, V lost 2 bases, and 11 bases had no gene match. The DNA for the CDR3 is TGTGCCAGCAGCTTAGACCGCAGGACTAGCGGAGAACAGTTCTTC. Protein sequence: CASSLDRRTSGEQFF. The full variable domain, its missing parts supplied by reference TRBV7-3 and TRBJ2-1, is GAGVSQTPSNKVTEKGKYVELRCDPISGHTALYWYRQSLGQGPEFLIYFQGTGAADDSGLPNDRFFAVRPEGSVSTLKIQRTERGDSAVYLCASSLDRRTSGEQFFGPGTRLTVL.

The chain joins TRBV5-1 to TRBJ2-7, with 7 bases that match TRBD2. V dropped 4 bases and J dropped 2; count of bases not matched to a gene: 9. The CDR3 sequence is 15 residues long. Germline-derived CDR1 and CDR2 are SGHRS and YFSETQ. Here the CDR3 DNA reads TGCGCCAGCAGCCTCAGGGACTACTTACCCTACGAGCAGTACTTC. This encodes CASSLRDYLPYEQYF.

This chain connects TRBV7-2 to TRBJ2-2; tentatively, D is TRBD2 (6 bases). Germline-derived CDR1 and CDR2 are SGHTA and FQGNSA. V lost 5 bases and J lost 4, with 20 bases in between. There are 17 residues in the CDR3. The DNA for the CDR3 is TGTGCCAGCAGCCGTAGCATAGCGGAGATTTTCACCGGGGAGCTGTTTTTT. It codes for CASSRSIAEIFTGELFF.

The chain has TRBV2 and TRBJ2-7; D is undetermined. Trimming took off 0 bases at V and 5 bases at J, with 5 bases between the two ends. Germline assignment: CDR1 SNHLY and CDR2 FYNNEI. The CDR3 has 12 residues. This CDR3 reads CASSEARHEQYF. CDR3 sequence (DNA): TGTGCCAGCAGTGAAGCTCGGCACGAGCAGTACTTC.

V is TRBV2 and J is TRBJ1-2; 7 bases are a match to TRBD1. The CDR3 sequence is 14 residues long. Per germline, CDR1 SNHLY and CDR2 FYNNEI. CDR3 region: CAGSRTGGNYGYTF. The DNA of the CDR3 is TGTGCGGGGTCCAGGACAGGCGGTAACTATGGCTACACCTTC.

The chain has TRBV5-8 and TRBJ1-2, with D perhaps TRBD1 (6 bases). CDR1 is SGHTS, CDR2 YDEGEE, per germline. The CDR3 runs to 14 residues. The ends were cut back, 3 bases at V and 4 bases at J, with 13 bases in the middle. CDR3 coding DNA: TGTGCCAGCAGCTCCTGGACAGAGCTCTATGGCTACACCTTC. It is translated as CASSSWTELYGYTF.